The T cell receptor beta chain described here comes from a study of blood T cell repertoires in COVID-19 (dated by TCRdb to about 2020). About the full investigation: Samples covering the acute and convalescent phases of COVID-19 were provided by collaborators in the United States, Italy and Spain. Deeply sampled blood TCRbeta repertoires from subjects exposed to, actively infected with, or recovered from COVID-19 were included in the dataset. The samples were drawn from the first 160 participants of the ongoing ImmuneRACE study and from 1,200 or so subjects provided by 6 global collaborators. The repertoires were made available in a free public database intended to serve as a resource for research on the immune response to SARS-CoV-2. A de-identified subject ID, COVID-19 status, age in years and sex were almost always included in the sample metadata. Where available, HLA class I and class II types were obtained from metadata supplied by the sample provider rather than from assay-based typing. The material from the prospective study consisted of cDNA or gDNA derived from T cells, B-cell-depleted T cells, or PBMCs. The full study reports these points: Clinical and demographic metadata were provided uncurated, with the amount varying by source and participant.

Turning to this clone: The specificity of this receptor is unknown. Per-base quality was not reported, and no clone a single base away is much larger than it.

TCRbeta CDR3 regions were amplified from genomic DNA using the immunoSEQ Assay, a bias-controlled multiplex PCR. Regarding the original processing steps: Nucleated cell counts per sample were estimated from amplification of reference gene primers within the assay. Sequence reads were collapsed and filtered to measure the absolute abundance of every unique TCRbeta CDR3 rearrangement. For each sample, productive Simpson clonality was calculated as the square root of Simpson's diversity index over productive rearrangements. Entries here come from immuneACCESS through TCRdb and include only in-frame sequences with V and J called. Some clones fail to appear in such tables; in the studies checked, an unresolved V gene covers under half of the shortfall, and the cause of the remainder is unknown. The DNA was the basis for D and trimming; V, J and clone size are from that table. In this sample the table shows around 130,000 clones, under 85% of which occur a single time. Of the sample, 15% to 20% falls within the top ten clones.

Participants in the prospective study were aged roughly 18 to 100 years, lived in about two dozen United States geographic areas, and enrolled through a virtual design. Cohort assignment in the prospective study relied on participant-reported clinical history from a screening survey and a study questionnaire. Recovered participants in ImmuneRACE Cohort 3 were defined as having two consecutive negative NP/OP PCR tests, clearance from a healthcare professional, or resolution of symptoms. Each participant in the prospective study had whole blood, serum and a nasopharyngeal or oropharyngeal swab collected by mobile phlebotomists. Participants in the prospective study had the option to provide additional blood draws and questionnaires over a roughly two-month period. Prospective study blood samples were shipped either frozen or at room temperature before DNA extraction. From the cysteine up to the phenylalanine, the CDR3 has a length of 16 residues. Kept here is only the CDR3 DNA, which spans 48 bases and is read in frame from base 1. For CDR1 and CDR2, the germline V gene lists SGHTA and FQGTGA. Ends trimmed: V by 4 bases, J by 5 bases; bases unmatched to a gene: 4.

This clonotype was sampled from a young man who had recovered from COVID-19. Sequencing was done on a sample of PBMCs or T cells enriched from blood (not recorded which). The chain couples TRBV7-3 to TRBJ2-2, and TRBD2 aligns with 13 junction nucleotides. The sequenced DNA: TGTGCCAGCAGCTCTGGACTAGCGGGAGCAACCGGGGAGCTGTTTTTT. Protein translation: CASSSGLAGATGELFF.